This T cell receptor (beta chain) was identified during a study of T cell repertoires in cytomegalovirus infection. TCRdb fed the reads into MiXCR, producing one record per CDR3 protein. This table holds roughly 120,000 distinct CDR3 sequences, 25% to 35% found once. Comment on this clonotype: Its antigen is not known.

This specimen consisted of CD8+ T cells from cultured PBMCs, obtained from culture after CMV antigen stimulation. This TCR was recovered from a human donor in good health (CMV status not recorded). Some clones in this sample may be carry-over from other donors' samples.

Here the CDR3 reads CASSFRRYLGEKLFF. CDR3 coding DNA: TGTGCCAGCAGTTTCCGGCGCTACCTGGGGGAAAAACTGTTTTTT. The chain employs TRBV27 and TRBJ1-4; D is undetermined. The CDR3 runs to 15 residues. Germline V gene lookup returns CDR1 MNHEY and CDR2 SMNVEV (reference sequence). The V end lost 3 bases, the J end lost 8 bases, and 16 bases lay between the germline ends.